Listed here are 17 T cell receptor beta chains from one sample, sequenced in a study of T cells in Graves' hyperthyroidism and ophthalmopathy. RNA transcripts were the template for amplifying TCR beta CDR3 regions. A first-round RT-PCR of the TCR CDR3 used the HTBI primer set. TCRdb independently ran MiXCR on the multiplex PCR reads; one entry per CDR3 protein. This sample carries about 92,000 distinct CDR3 sequences, over 50% of them seen once, and the ten largest clones take around 29%. Input material: blood. These receptors all stem from a woman between 40 and 50 years old with Graves' hyperthyroidism.

This clonotype was recorded at least ten times. This chain links TRBV2 with TRBJ2-7, with 7 nucleotides matching TRBD1. This CDR3 region has 11 residues. Germline lookup yields CDR1 SNHLY and CDR2 FYNNEI. The V segment lost 7 bases and the J segment 12 bases; nucleotides outside the gene matches: 9. CDR3 nucleotides: TGTGCCAGCAAAGGGGCAGGGGGTCTGTACTTC. This encodes CASKGAGGLYF.

The gene calls are TRBV5-1 and TRBJ2-5; D gene uncertain. CDR1 and CDR2 (germline): SGHRS, YFSETQ. The CDR3 consists of 14 residues. Trimming shortened V by 4 bases and J by 4 bases, and 14 bases separated the two germline ends. CDR3 coding DNA: TGCGCCAGCAGCCCCGGGCCACACCGAGAGACCCAGTACTTC. Translating it yields CASSPGPHRETQYF.

This clonotype was observed at least ten times. The rearrangement uses TRBV12-3 or TRBV12-4 and TRBJ1-6; D may be TRBD1 (5 bases). The CDR3 runs to 15 residues. The V end was cut by 1 base, the J end by 9 bases, with 13 bases between. The CDR3 here is CASSLGQGKGSPLHF. In DNA, the CDR3 is TGTGCCAGCAGTTTAGGGCAGGGCAAGGGTTCACCCCTCCACTTT.

This sequence joins TRBV20-1 and TRBJ2-2; TRBD2 aligns across 12 bases. Per germline, CDR1 DFQATT and CDR2 SNEGSKA (reference sequence). The CDR3 covers 16 residues. V lost 5 bases, J lost 4 bases, and 8 bases stayed unmatched. The CDR3 region is CSAYSLAGGLTGELFF. CDR3 DNA: TGCAGTGCTTACTCCCTAGCGGGAGGGCTCACCGGGGAGCTGTTTTTT.

V is TRBV7-2 and J is TRBJ1-2; 9 bases are shared with TRBD1. CDR1 and CDR2 from the germline V gene are SGHTA and FQGNSA. The junction had 12 bases not matched to a gene; V was cut back by 6 bases and J by 7 bases. The CDR3 has 15 amino acids. The CDR3 DNA reads TGTGCCAGCAGTTTACCGGGACAGGGAGAAGGTGGCTACACCTTC. Translating it yields CASSLPGQGEGGYTF.

V usage is TRBV28 and J usage is TRBJ2-5; 11 nucleotides line up with TRBD2. V lost 5 bases to trimming and J lost 0 bases; unmatched junction nucleotides: 5. This CDR3 contains 16 residues. Germline values: CDR1 MDHEN, CDR2 SYDVKM. CDR3 protein: CASSGWTSGYQETQYF. The CDR3 DNA is TGTGCCAGCAGTGGTTGGACTAGCGGGTACCAAGAGACCCAGTACTTC.

This chain connects TRBV5-1 to TRBJ1-3; D call uncertain. This CDR3 has 16 amino acids. Germline CDR1 and CDR2: SGHRS and YFSETQ. The germline V and J ends were trimmed by 2 bases and 0 bases, with 12 bases remaining between them. In DNA form, the CDR3 reads TGCGCCAGCAGCTTATGGACGCCTGACTCTGGAAACACCATATATTTT. It specifies CASSLWTPDSGNTIYF. The full variable domain, completed using reference TRBV5-1 and TRBJ1-3, is KAGVTQTPRYLIKTRGQQVTLSCSPISGHRSVSWYQQTPGQGLQFLFEYFSETQRNKGNFPGRFSGRQFSNSRSEMNVSTLELGDSALYLCASSLWTPDSGNTIYFGEGSWLTVV.

The rearrangement links TRBV7-1 to TRBJ1-4, with D possibly being TRBD1 (6 bases). TRBV7-1 is assigned to the ORF class and has an uncertain function. Trimming shortened V by 5 bases and J by 7 bases, and 14 bases separated the two germline ends. The CDR3 extends over 14 amino acids. CDR3 in DNA: TGTGCCAGCAGCGCGGGGGGCACGGGTGAAAAACTGTTTTTT. Amino acids: CASSAGGTGEKLFF.

V and J are TRBV2 and TRBJ1-2; 7 nucleotides line up with TRBD1. After removal of 8 bases from V and 8 bases from J, the junction contained 11 bases not matched to a gene. CDR3 length: 13 residues. From germline, CDR1 is SNHLY and CDR2 FYNNEI. CDR3 in DNA: TGTGCCAGCGAAAGCCGGGACAGTAGGGGCTACACCTTC. Protein sequence: CASESRDSRGYTF.

The chain recombines TRBV15 with TRBJ1-2, with 9 bases matching TRBD1. The length of the CDR3 is 15 residues. The ends lost 1 base at V and 4 bases at J; junction bases unmatched: 4. The germline gives CDR1 LNHNV, CDR2 YYDKDF (reference sequence). This chain's CDR3 is CATSRATGGSYGYTF. CDR3 DNA: TGTGCCACCAGCAGAGCGACAGGGGGGAGCTATGGCTACACCTTC.

A few counts support this clonotype. The rearrangement joins TRBV7-8 to TRBJ1-1; 9 bases line up with TRBD1. V lost 2 bases, J lost 4 bases, and 5 bases stayed unmatched. This CDR3 contains 15 residues. The germline CDR1 and CDR2 sequences are SGHVS and FQNEAQ. For the CDR3, the DNA is TGTGCCAGCAGCTTAACCGGGACAGGGTTCACTGAAGCTTTCTTT. Translation gives CASSLTGTGFTEAFF.

The chain joins TRBV29-1 to TRBJ2-2; no reliable D call. The V end lost 7 bases, the J end lost 4 bases, and 10 bases lay between the germline ends. Germline-derived CDR1 and CDR2 are SQVTM and ANQGSEA. The CDR3 covers 12 residues. This chain's CDR3 is CSGGSGTGELFF. CDR3 DNA: TGCAGCGGGGGATCCGGCACCGGGGAGCTGTTTTTT.

This clonotype was seen ten or more times. V usage is TRBV20-1 and J usage is TRBJ1-5; TRBD1 might be the D (6 bases). Per the germline V gene, CDR1 is DFQATT and CDR2 is SNEGSKA (reference sequence). The CDR3 length is 15 residues. V lost 5 bases and J lost 3, with 17 bases in between. CDR3 DNA sequence: TGCAGTGCTCAGCACCGGACAGCGAACAATCAGCCCCAGCATTTT. Encoded protein: CSAQHRTANNQPQHF.

This clonotype was recorded many times. V is TRBV7-2 and J is TRBJ1-6; D uncertain. V dropped 0 bases and J dropped 9 bases, with 9 bases sitting between them. The CDR3 is 14 amino acids. Germline V gene data show CDR1 as SGHTA and CDR2 as FQGNSA. The DNA of the CDR3 is TGTGCCAGCAGCTTAGCACCGCAGATTTCACCCCTCCACTTT. Its protein product is CASSLAPQISPLHF. Full variable domain (missing parts from reference TRBV7-2 and TRBJ1-6): GAGVSQSPSNKVTEKGKDVELRCDPISGHTALYWYRQSLGQGLEFLIYFQGNSAPDKSGLPSDRFSAERTGGSVSTLTIQRTQQEDSAVYLCASSLAPQISPLHFGNGTRLTVT.

The CDR3 DNA follows: TGTGCCAGCAGTTACAGGGAGGCCGGGGAAGAGACCCAGTACTTC. Amino acid sequence: CASSYREAGEETQYF. The chain employs TRBV7-9 and TRBJ2-5; D may match TRBD1 or TRBD2 (6 bases each). The germline V gene has CDR1 SEHNR and CDR2 FQNEAQ (reference sequence). The CDR3 covers 15 residues. The V end lost 6 bases, the J end lost 3 bases, and 17 bases lay between the germline ends.

This clonotype appeared a few times. The chain joins TRBV2 to TRBJ1-1; weak D call: TRBD1 (5 bases). Trimming removed 5 bases at V and 4 bases at J, with 14 bases between. The germline gives CDR1 SNHLY, CDR2 FYNNEI. The CDR3 sequence is 14 residues long. The CDR3 protein is CASSLGGVATEAFF. The CDR3 bases are TGTGCCAGCAGTTTGGGGGGGGTTGCCACTGAAGCTTTCTTT.

J is TRBJ1-2 and V is TRBV29-1; D might be TRBD1 (6 bases). CDR1 and CDR2 from the germline V gene are SQVTM and ANQGSEA. V lost 8 bases and J lost 4, with 17 bases in between. This CDR3 has 13 residues. CDR3 nucleotides: TGCAGCTATACGGAGACAGGTGCCTATGGCTACACCTTC. It yields the protein CSYTETGAYGYTF. Full variable domain (remainder filled in from reference TRBV29-1 and TRBJ1-2): SAVISQKPSRDICQRGTSLTIQCQVDSQVTMMFWYRQQPGQSLTLIATANQGSEATYESGFVIDKFPISRPNLTFSTLTVSNMSPEDSSIYLCSYTETGAYGYTFGSGTRLTVV.